This entry lists 3 T cell receptor beta chains sequenced from one sample in a study of regulatory dendritic cells for organ transplantation. Antigens of these TCRs are unknown. Sequencing was performed with immunoSEQ multiplex PCR; in TCRdb, only in-frame clones are kept and a portion is missing. The sample has 15,000 to 20,000 clones, under 80% seen once. Sorted subsets were CFSE-labeled and cultured four to six days with allogeneic dendritic cells. The sample was memory CD4+ T cells from blood cultured with regulatory dendritic cells. The subset denotes: CD45RO+ memory T cells. The receptors were sampled from a human donor in good health.

The chain uses TRBV2 and TRBJ2-7; TRBD1 is a possible D gene (6 bases). The germline V and J ends were trimmed by 1 base and 11 bases, with 12 bases remaining between them. This CDR3 is built from 12 residues. The germline V gene encodes CDR1 SNHLY and CDR2 FYNNEI. CDR3 nucleotide sequence: TGTGCCAGCAGTGAAGGGACAGCCCCCAAGTACTTC. Amino acid sequence: CASSEGTAPKYF.

The gene calls are TRBV2 and TRBJ1-2; D unresolved. V shed 1 base and J shed 4 bases, with 13 bases lying between them. Germline CDR1 SNHLY, CDR2 FYNNEI. The CDR3 runs to 15 residues. CDR3: CASSEVPGPLYGYTF. Here the CDR3 DNA reads TGTGCCAGCAGTGAAGTACCAGGTCCCCTCTATGGCTACACCTTC.

This clone appeared a single time. V and J are TRBV30 and TRBJ1-5; possible D gene TRBD1, 5 bases. V lost 0 bases and J 4 bases, leaving 10 bases between the germline ends. Germline CDR1 is GTSNPN and CDR2 is SVGIG (reference sequence). CDR3 length: 14 amino acids. The CDR3 protein is CAWSVRGTNQPQHF. Here the CDR3 DNA reads TGTGCCTGGAGTGTGAGGGGTACTAATCAGCCCCAGCATTTT. The full variable domain, rest sourced from reference TRBV30 and TRBJ1-5, is SQTIHQWPATLVQPVGSPLSLECTVEGTSNPNLYWYRQAAGRGLQLLFYSVGIGQISSEVPQNLSASRPQDRQFILSSKKLLLSDSGFYLCAWSVRGTNQPQHFGDGTRLSIL.